This section outlines one T cell receptor (beta chain) sequence together with its context. Only in-frame clones appear in the TCRdb table, and some are missing; sequencing was by immunoSEQ multiplex PCR. The repertoire holds 69,000 or so clones, with approximately 91% as singletons. This sample is drawn from a study of T cell changes during pregnancy in multiple sclerosis. Material: peripheral blood, obtained in the third trimester of pregnancy. The source of this sequence is a female donor with multiple sclerosis, enrolled in a pregnancy study.

The CDR3 region has the DNA TGTGCCAGCAGTTACGGGCAGGGGTACAGCTCCTACGAGCAGTACTTC. This gives the protein CASSYGQGYSSYEQYF. The genes are TRBV6-5 and TRBJ2-7; weak D call: TRBD1 (6 bases). CDR3 length equals 16 residues. V lost 2 bases and J 0 bases, leaving 14 bases between the germline ends. Germline lookup yields CDR1 MNHEY and CDR2 SVGAGI.